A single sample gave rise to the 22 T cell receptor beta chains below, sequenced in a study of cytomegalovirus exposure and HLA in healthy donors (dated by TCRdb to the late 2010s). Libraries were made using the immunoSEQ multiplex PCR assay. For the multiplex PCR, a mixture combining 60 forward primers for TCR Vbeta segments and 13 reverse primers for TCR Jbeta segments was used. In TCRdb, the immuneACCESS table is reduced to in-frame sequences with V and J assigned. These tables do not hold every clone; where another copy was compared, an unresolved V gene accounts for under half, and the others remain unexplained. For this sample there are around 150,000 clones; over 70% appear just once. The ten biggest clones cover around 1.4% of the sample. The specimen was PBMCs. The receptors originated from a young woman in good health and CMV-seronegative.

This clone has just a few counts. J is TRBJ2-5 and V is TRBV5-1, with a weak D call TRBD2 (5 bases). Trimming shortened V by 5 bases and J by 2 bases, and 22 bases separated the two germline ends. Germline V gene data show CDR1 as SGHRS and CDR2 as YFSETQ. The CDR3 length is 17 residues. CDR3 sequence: CASSPSRSGSNQETQYF. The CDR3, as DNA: TGCGCCAGCAGTCCCAGTCGATCGGGGTCTAATCAAGAGACCCAGTACTTC. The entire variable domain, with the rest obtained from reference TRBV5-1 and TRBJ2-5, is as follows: KAGVTQTPRYLIKTRGQQVTLSCSPISGHRSVSWYQQTPGQGLQFLFEYFSETQRNKGNFPGRFSGRQFSNSRSEMNVSTLELGDSALYLCASSPSRSGSNQETQYFGPGTRLLVL.

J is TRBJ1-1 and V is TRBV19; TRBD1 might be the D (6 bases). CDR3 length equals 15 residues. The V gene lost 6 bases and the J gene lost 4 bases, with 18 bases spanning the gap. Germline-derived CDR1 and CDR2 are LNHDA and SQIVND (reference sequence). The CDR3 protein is CASRWQGWGGTEAFF. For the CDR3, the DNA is TGTGCCAGTAGGTGGCAGGGGTGGGGGGGCACTGAAGCTTTCTTT.

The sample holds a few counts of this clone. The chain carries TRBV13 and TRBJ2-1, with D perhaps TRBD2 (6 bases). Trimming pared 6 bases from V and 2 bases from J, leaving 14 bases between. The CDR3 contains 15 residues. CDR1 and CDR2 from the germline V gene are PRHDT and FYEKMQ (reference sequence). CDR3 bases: TGTGCCAGCAGTCTCGGGACTTTACCCTACAATGAGCAGTTCTTC. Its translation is CASSLGTLPYNEQFF.

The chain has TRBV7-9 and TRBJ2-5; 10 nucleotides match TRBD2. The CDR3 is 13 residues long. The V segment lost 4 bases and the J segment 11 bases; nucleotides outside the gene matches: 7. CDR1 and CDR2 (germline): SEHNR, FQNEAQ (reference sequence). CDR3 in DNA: TGTGCCAGCAGCTCGAGCGGGGGGGCCAGACAGTACTTC. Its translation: CASSSSGGARQYF.

CDR3 DNA sequence: TGTGCCAGTAGTGACAGGGCTGACGGTGGCTACACCTTC. As protein: CASSDRADGGYTF. The chain carries TRBV19 and TRBJ1-2, with 7 positions matching TRBD1. Germline CDR1 is LNHDA and CDR2 is SQIVND (reference sequence). The CDR3 is made up of 13 amino acids. The J segment lost 7 bases and the V segment lost 5 bases, leaving 7 bases of the junction unmatched.

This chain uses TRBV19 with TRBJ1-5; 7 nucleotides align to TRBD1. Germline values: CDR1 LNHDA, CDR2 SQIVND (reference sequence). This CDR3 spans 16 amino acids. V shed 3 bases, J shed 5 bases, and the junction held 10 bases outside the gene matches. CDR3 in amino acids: CASSMRTGARDQPQHF. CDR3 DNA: TGTGCCAGTAGTATGCGAACAGGGGCTCGGGATCAGCCCCAGCATTTT.

CDR3 sequence reads: CASSQSGRTYNEQFF. The CDR3, as DNA: TGTGCCAGCAGCCAGAGCGGCCGAACCTACAATGAGCAGTTCTTC. This chain joins TRBV7-9 and TRBJ2-1; D possibly corresponds to TRBD2 (5 bases). CDR1 and CDR2 (germline): SEHNR, FQNEAQ (reference sequence). Deletions cut 5 bases from V and 2 bases from J, with 13 bases between. This CDR3 region has 15 residues.

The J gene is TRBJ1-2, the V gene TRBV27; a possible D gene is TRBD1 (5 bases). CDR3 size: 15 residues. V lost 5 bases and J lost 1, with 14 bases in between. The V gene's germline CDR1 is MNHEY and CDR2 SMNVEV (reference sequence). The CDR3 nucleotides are TGTGCCAGCAGTCCCTCGGGACTGTTTAACTATGGCTACACCTTC. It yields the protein CASSPSGLFNYGYTF.

The CDR3 spells CASSTTGLTEYGYTF. In DNA form, the CDR3 reads TGTGCCAGCAGTACCACAGGGCTTACTGAGTATGGCTACACCTTC. The V call is TRBV28, the J call TRBJ1-2, with a weak D call TRBD1 (6 bases). This CDR3 is built from 15 residues. Per the germline V gene, CDR1 is MDHEN and CDR2 is SYDVKM. V was trimmed by 5 bases and J by 5 bases, leaving 18 bases between them.

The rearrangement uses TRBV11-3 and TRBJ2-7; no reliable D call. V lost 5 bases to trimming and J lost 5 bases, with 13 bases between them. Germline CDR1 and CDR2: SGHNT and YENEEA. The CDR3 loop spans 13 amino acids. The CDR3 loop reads CASSRFGANEQYF. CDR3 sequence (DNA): TGTGCCAGCAGCCGTTTCGGTGCCAACGAGCAGTACTTC.

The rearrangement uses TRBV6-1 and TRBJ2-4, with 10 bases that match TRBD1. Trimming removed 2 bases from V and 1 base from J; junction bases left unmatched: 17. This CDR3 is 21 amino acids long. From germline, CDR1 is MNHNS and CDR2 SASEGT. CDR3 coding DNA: TGTGCCAGCAGTGAATTCTCCCCTCGACAGGGGGCGGGTTGGGCCAAAAACATTCAGTACTTC. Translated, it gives CASSEFSPRQGAGWAKNIQYF.

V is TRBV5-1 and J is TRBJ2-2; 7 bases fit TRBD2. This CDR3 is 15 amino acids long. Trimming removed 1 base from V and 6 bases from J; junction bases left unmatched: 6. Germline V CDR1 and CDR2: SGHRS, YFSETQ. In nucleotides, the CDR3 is TGCGCCAGCAGCTTGAGCTGGGGGGGTGCCGGGGAGCTGTTTTTT. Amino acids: CASSLSWGGAGELFF.

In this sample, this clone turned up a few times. CDR3: CASSQPSGTSWGTQYF. CDR3 in DNA: TGCGCCAGCAGTCAACCCTCCGGGACTAGCTGGGGTACGCAGTATTTT. The rearrangement links TRBV10-2 to TRBJ2-3; 9 bases match TRBD2. V was clipped by 5 bases and J by 8 bases; unmatched bases: 14. This CDR3 has 16 amino acids. Germline V gene data show CDR1 as WSHSY and CDR2 as SAAADI.

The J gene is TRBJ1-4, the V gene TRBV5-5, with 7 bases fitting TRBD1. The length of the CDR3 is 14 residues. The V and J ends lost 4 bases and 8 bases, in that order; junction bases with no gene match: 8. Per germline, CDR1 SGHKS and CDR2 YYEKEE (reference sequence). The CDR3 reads CASSPRDSPEKLFF. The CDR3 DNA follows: TGTGCCAGCAGCCCCCGGGACAGCCCCGAAAAACTGTTTTTT.

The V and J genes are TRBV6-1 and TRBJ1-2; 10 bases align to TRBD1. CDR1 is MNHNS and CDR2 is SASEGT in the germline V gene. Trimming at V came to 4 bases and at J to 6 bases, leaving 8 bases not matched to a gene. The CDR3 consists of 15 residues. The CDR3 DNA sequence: TGTGCCAGCAGTGGATCGGGACAGGGGACTGATGGCTACACCTTC. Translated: CASSGSGQGTDGYTF.

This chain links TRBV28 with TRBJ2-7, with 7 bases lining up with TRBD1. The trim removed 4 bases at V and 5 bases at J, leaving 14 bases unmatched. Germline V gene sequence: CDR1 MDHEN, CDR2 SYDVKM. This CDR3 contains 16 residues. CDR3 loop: CASSYRVLVGGDEQYF. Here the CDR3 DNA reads TGTGCCAGCAGTTATCGAGTACTGGTAGGGGGCGACGAGCAGTACTTC. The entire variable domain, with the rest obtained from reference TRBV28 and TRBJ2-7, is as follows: DVKVTQSSRYLVKRTGEKVFLECVQDMDHENMFWYRQDPGLGLRLIYFSYDVKMKEKGDIPEGYSVSREKKERFSLILESASTNQTSMYLCASSYRVLVGGDEQYFGPGTRLTVT.

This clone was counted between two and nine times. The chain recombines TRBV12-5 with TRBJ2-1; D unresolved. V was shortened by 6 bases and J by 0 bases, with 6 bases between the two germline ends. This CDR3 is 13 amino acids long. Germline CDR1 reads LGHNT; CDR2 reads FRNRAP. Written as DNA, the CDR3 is TGTGCTAGTGGACAGAGCTCCTACAATGAGCAGTTCTTC. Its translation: CASGQSSYNEQFF. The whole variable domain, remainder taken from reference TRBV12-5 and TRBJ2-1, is DARVTQTPRHKVTEMGQEVTMRCQPILGHNTVFWYRQTMMQGLELLAYFRNRAPLDDSGMPKDRFSAEMPDATLATLKIQPSEPRDSAVYFCASGQSSYNEQFFGPGTRLTVL.

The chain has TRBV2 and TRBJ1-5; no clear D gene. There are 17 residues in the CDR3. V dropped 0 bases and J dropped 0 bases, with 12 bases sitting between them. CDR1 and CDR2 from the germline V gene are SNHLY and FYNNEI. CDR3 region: CASSEAPWAGSNQPQHF. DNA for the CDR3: TGTGCCAGCAGTGAAGCCCCATGGGCCGGTAGCAATCAGCCCCAGCATTTT. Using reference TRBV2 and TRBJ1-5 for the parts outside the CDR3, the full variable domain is EPEVTQTPSHQVTQMGQEVILRCVPISNHLYFYWYRQILGQKVEFLVSFYNNEISEKSEIFDDQFSVERPDGSNFTLKIRSTKLEDSAMYFCASSEAPWAGSNQPQHFGDGTRLSIL.

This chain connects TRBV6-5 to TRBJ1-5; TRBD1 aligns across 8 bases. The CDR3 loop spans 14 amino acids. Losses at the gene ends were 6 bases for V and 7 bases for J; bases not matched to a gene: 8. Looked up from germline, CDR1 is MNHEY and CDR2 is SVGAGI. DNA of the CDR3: TGTGCCAGCAGCCACAGGGGGATGGGGCAGCCCCAGCATTTT. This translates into CASSHRGMGQPQHF.

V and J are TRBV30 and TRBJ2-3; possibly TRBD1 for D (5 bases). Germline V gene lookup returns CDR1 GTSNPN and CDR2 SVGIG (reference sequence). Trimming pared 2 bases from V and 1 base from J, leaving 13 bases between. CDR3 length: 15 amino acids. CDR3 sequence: CAWSLGARRTDTQYF. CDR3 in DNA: TGTGCCTGGAGTTTAGGGGCCCGCCGCACAGATACGCAGTATTTT. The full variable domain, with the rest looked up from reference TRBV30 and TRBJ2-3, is SQTIHQWPATLVQPVGSPLSLECTVEGTSNPNLYWYRQAAGRGLQLLFYSVGIGQISSEVPQNLSASRPQDRQFILSSKKLLLSDSGFYLCAWSLGARRTDTQYFGPGTRLTVL.

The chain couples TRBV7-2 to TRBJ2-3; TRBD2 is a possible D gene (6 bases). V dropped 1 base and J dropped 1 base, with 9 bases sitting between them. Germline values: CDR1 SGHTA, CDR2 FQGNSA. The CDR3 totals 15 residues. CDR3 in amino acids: CASSLVGGGTDTQYF. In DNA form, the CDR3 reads TGTGCCAGCAGCTTAGTTGGCGGGGGCACAGATACGCAGTATTTT.

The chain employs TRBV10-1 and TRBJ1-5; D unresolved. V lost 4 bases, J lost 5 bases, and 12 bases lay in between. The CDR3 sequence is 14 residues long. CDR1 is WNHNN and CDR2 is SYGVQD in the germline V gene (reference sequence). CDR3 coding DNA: TGCGCCAGCAGTGCGGTGGGTCGGGATCAGCCCCAGCATTTT. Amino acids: CASSAVGRDQPQHF.